A single sample gave rise to the 10 T cell receptor beta chains below, sequenced in a study of cytomegalovirus exposure and HLA in healthy donors. Primers for the PCR totalled 60 Vbeta and 13 Jbeta. Measured with immunoSEQ multiplex PCR; TCRdb has only the in-frame clones, and not every one. The data show roughly 150,000 clones, 80% to 90% seen once. Input material: PBMCs. The receptor set was obtained from a male donor in good health and CMV-seronegative.

In this sample, this clone turned up once. The chain has TRBV15 and TRBJ2-6; 9 bases match TRBD2. The CDR3 has 16 amino acids. Germline V gene data show CDR1 as LNHNV and CDR2 as YYDKDF (reference sequence). V dropped 2 bases and J dropped 1; count of bases not matched to a gene: 0. CDR3 sequence: CATSRSGRSGANVLTF. The CDR3 region has the DNA TGTGCCACCAGCAGAAGCGGGAGGTCTGGGGCCAACGTCCTGACTTTC.

Note on this clone: Other DNA sequences within the sample encode an identical CDR3. This chain connects TRBV7-2 to TRBJ2-7, with D possibly being TRBD1 (6 bases). The CDR3 consists of 14 residues. Per germline, CDR1 SGHTA and CDR2 FQGNSA. Deletions cut 1 base from V and 2 bases from J, with 9 bases between. As DNA, the CDR3 is TGTGCCAGCAGCTTAGGTGGGGGCGCCTACGAGCAGTACTTC. It codes for CASSLGGGAYEQYF.

This sequence joins TRBV4-1 and TRBJ2-3; 7 bases fit TRBD2. The length of the CDR3 is 16 residues. After removal of 0 bases from V and 2 bases from J, the junction contained 5 bases not matched to a gene. The germline gives CDR1 MGHRA, CDR2 YSYEKL. The CDR3 is CASSQESSGNTDTQYF. The CDR3 nucleotides read TGCGCCAGCAGCCAAGAATCGAGCGGGAACACAGATACGCAGTATTTT.

The gene calls are TRBV7-9 and TRBJ2-5; 12 bases align to TRBD1. Germline-derived CDR1 and CDR2 are SEHNR and FQNEAQ (reference sequence). The CDR3 runs 16 residues. J lost 3 bases, V lost 5 bases, and 7 bases had no gene match. CDR3 in amino acids: CASSRLGTGGEETQYF. The CDR3 nucleotides are TGTGCCAGCAGCCGCTTGGGGACAGGGGGCGAAGAGACCCAGTACTTC.

The V and J genes are TRBV7-8 and TRBJ2-7; 8 bases agree with TRBD2. Losses at the gene ends were 2 bases for V and 1 base for J; bases not matched to a gene: 16. CDR3 length equals 19 residues. Germline CDR1 reads SGHVS; CDR2 reads FQNEAQ. The DNA of the CDR3 is TGTGCCAGCAGCTTACGAGAGCGCGGGGGACTAGGTGATTCCTACGAGCAGTACTTC. Amino acids: CASSLRERGGLGDSYEQYF. Full variable domain (rest looked up from reference TRBV7-8 and TRBJ2-7): GAGVSQSPRYKVAKRGQDVALRCDPISGHVSLFWYQQALGQGPEFLTYFQNEAQLDKSGLPSDRFFAERPEGSVSTLKIQRTQQEDSAVYLCASSLRERGGLGDSYEQYFGPGTRLTVT.

The rearrangement links TRBV5-6 to TRBJ1-5; D remains unclear. The germline CDR1 and CDR2 sequences are SGHDT and YYEEEE. The CDR3 sequence is 12 residues long. Trimming stripped 3 bases from V and 4 bases from J, with 5 bases between. The CDR3 coding sequence is TGTGCCAGCAGCTCCCTGAATCAGCCCCAGCATTTT. This sequence encodes CASSSLNQPQHF.

The chain is built from TRBV28 and TRBJ2-7; 8 bases line up with TRBD2. The V gene's germline CDR1 is MDHEN and CDR2 SYDVKM. J was trimmed by 4 bases and V by 6 bases; bases with no gene match: 11. CDR3 length: 15 amino acids. The CDR3, as DNA: TGTGCCAGCAGCCTGGGCGGGGGGATCCCTTACGAGCAGTACTTC. As protein: CASSLGGGIPYEQYF.

The gene calls are TRBV28 and TRBJ2-1, with 9 bases aligning to TRBD2. CDR3 length: 18 amino acids. Per germline, CDR1 MDHEN and CDR2 SYDVKM. The J segment lost 1 base and the V segment lost 8 bases, leaving 15 bases of the junction unmatched. CDR3 DNA: TGTGCCAGCCCCAGTTCCAGAGCTAGCGGGACGTCCTACAATGAGCAGTTCTTC. Amino acids: CASPSSRASGTSYNEQFF.

CDR3 protein: CASSLTRLAGFETQYF. In nucleotides, the CDR3 is TGTGCCAGCAGCTTGACCCGACTAGCGGGTTTCGAGACCCAGTACTTC. V is TRBV5-6 and J is TRBJ2-5; 10 positions match TRBD2. V shed 1 base and J 5 bases; nucleotides not matched to a gene: 8. CDR1 is SGHDT, CDR2 YYEEEE, per germline. This CDR3 region has 16 residues.

V gene TRBV19 combines with J gene TRBJ1-2; no firm D call. Germline-derived CDR1 and CDR2 are LNHDA and SQIVND (reference sequence). V dropped 4 bases and J dropped 7 bases, with 13 bases sitting between them. The CDR3 has 13 residues. The CDR3 protein is CASSRWAYRGYTF. CDR3 coding DNA: TGTGCCAGTAGTAGGTGGGCCTATCGTGGCTACACCTTC.